This record covers a single T cell receptor (beta chain). One junction end does not reproduce the germline sequence, and a read error may be involved. From germline, CDR1 is SGHDN and CDR2 FVKESK. The length of the CDR3 is 12 residues. The data derive from a study of cytomegalovirus exposure and HLA in healthy donors. PCR was performed using 60 Vbeta and 13 Jbeta primers. Measured with immunoSEQ multiplex PCR; TCRdb has only the in-frame clones, and not every one. The profile covers some 170,000 clones, with 75% to 80% appearing a single time and roughly 6% taken by the ten largest. Although they were nominally healthy when sampled, donors likely had unrecorded immune exposures.

The material sequenced was PBMCs. V gene TRBV14 combines with J gene TRBJ2-1; 7 bases are a match to TRBD2. This TCR was sampled from a man aged 35-49 years in good health and CMV-seropositive. CDR3 DNA sequence: TGTGCCAGCAGTCAAGCGGGATATGAGCAGTTCTTC. Its protein is CASSQAGYEQFF.